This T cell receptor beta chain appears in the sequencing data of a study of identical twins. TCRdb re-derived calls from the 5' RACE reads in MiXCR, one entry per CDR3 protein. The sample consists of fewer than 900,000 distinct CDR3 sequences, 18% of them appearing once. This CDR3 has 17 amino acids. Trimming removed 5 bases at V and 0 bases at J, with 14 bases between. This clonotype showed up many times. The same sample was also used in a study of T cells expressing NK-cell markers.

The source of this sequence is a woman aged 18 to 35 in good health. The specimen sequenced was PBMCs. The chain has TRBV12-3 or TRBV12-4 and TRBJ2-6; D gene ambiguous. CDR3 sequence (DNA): TGTGCCAGCAGTAAAGAGCGAGGATTCTCTGGGGCCAACGTCCTGACTTTC. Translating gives CASSKERGFSGANVLTF.